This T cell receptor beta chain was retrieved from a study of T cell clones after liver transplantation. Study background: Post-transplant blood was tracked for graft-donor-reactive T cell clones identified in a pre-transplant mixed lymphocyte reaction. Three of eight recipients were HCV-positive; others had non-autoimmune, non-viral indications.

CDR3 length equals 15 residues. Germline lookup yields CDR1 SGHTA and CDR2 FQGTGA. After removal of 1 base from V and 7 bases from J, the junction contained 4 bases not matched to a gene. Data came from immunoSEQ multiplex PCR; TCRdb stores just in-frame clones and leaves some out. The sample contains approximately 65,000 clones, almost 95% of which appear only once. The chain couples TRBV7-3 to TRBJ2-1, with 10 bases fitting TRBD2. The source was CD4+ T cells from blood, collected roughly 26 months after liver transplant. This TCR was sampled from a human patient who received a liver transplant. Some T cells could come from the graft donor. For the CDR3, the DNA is TGTGCCAGCAGCTTAATTGCTAGCGGGAGAAATGAGCAGTTCTTC. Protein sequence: CASSLIASGRNEQFF.